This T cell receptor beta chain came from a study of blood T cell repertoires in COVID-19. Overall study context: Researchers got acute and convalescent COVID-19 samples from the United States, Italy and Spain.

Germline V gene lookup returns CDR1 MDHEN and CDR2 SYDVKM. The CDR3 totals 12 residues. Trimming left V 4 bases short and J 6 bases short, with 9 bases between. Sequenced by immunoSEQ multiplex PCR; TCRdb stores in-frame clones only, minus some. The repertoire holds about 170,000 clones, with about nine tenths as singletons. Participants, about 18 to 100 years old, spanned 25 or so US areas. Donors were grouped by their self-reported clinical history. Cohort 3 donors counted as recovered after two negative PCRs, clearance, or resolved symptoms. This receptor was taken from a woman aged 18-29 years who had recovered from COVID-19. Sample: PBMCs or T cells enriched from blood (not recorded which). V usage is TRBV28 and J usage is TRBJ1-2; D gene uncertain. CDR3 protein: CASSSTTDGYTF. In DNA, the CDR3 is TGTGCCAGCAGTTCGACAACCGATGGCTACACCTTC.